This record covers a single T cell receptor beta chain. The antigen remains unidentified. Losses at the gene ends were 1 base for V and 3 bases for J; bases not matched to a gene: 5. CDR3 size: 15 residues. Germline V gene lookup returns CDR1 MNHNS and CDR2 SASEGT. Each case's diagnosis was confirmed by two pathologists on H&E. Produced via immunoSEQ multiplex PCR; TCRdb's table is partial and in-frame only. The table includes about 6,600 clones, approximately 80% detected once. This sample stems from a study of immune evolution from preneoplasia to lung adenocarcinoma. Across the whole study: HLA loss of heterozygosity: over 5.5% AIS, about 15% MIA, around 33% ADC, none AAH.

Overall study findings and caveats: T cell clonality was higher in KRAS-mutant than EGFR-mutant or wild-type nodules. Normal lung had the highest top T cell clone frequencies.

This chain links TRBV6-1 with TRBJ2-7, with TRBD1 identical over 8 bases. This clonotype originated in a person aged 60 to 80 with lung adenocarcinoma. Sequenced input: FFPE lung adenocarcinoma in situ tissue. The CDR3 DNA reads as TGTGCCAGCAGTGAAGTGGACAGGGAGTTCTACGAGCAGTACTTC. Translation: CASSEVDREFYEQYF.